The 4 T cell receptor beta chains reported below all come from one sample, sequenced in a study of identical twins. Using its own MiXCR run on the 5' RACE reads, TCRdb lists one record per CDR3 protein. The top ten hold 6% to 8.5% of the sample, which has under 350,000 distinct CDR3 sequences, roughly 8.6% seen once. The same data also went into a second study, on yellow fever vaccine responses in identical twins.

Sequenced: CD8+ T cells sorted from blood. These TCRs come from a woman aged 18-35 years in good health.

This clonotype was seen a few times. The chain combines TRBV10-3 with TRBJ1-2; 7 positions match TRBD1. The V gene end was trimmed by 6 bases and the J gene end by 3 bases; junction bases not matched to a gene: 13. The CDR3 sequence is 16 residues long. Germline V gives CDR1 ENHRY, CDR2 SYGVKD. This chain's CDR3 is CAISVLTGAGDYGYTF. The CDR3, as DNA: TGTGCCATCAGCGTATTAACAGGGGCGGGCGACTATGGCTACACCTTC.

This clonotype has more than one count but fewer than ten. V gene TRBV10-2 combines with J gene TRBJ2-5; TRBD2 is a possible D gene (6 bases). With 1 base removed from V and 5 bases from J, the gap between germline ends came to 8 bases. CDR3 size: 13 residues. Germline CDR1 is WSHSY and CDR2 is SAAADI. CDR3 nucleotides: TGCGCCAGCAGTGAGTGGAGGGTGGAGACCCAGTACTTC. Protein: CASSEWRVETQYF.

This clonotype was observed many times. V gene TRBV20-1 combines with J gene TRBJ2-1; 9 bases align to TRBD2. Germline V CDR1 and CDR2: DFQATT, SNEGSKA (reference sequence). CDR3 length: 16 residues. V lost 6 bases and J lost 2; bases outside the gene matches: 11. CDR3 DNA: TGCAGTGCCCTCGGGGTAGCGGGGGAACCCTACAATGAGCAGTTCTTC. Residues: CSALGVAGEPYNEQFF.

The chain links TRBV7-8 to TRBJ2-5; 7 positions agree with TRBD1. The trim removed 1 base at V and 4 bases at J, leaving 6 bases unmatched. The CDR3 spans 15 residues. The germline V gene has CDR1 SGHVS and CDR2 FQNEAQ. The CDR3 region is CASSLDWTGRETQYF. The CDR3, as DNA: TGTGCCAGCAGCTTAGACTGGACAGGCCGAGAGACCCAGTACTTC.